This TCR beta chain was recovered during a study of blood T cell repertoires in COVID-19. As for the study in general: Sites in the United States, Italy and Spain provided acute and convalescent COVID-19 samples. PBMCs, B-cell-depleted T cells, or T cells were the source of the cDNA or gDNA that made up the material.

Per the authors' pipeline: Estimation of nucleated cell counts was performed using reference gene primer amplification. The method was immunoSEQ multiplex PCR; TCRdb's version includes in-frame clones alone and lacks a portion of them. The V and J calls and clone size were taken over from that table, and D and trimming were inferred from the DNA. The table lists some 200,000 clones, around nine tenths of them singletons. This CDR3 is built from 16 residues. V shed 0 bases and J shed 6 bases, with 17 bases lying between them. Germline CDR1 is MNHEY and CDR2 is SVGAGI. The TCR originated in a young woman who had recovered from COVID-19. The chain couples TRBV6-5 to TRBJ1-2, with TRBD1 as a possible D gene (5 bases). The sample was peripheral blood. The chain's CDR3 is CASSYSIGGGSNGYTF. The CDR3 bases are TGTGCCAGCAGTTACTCGATCGGCGGGGGATCTAATGGCTACACCTTC.